This T cell receptor (beta chain) derives from a study of T cells in tuberculosis. At the level of the study: The T cells targeted glucose monomycolate, a mycobacterial lipid, via CD1B. IGRA-negative adolescents, IGRA-positive adolescents with latent tuberculosis and adults with active tuberculosis formed this South African cohort.

Study-wide results and limits: The TCR-beta difference was not significant; alpha differences partly reflected length.

Time point noted: new active TB diagnosis, blood taken before or within 7 days of starting treatment. Patients were newly diagnosed, HIV-seronegative, and aged 18 or older. Germline V gene sequence: CDR1 KGHSH, CDR2 LQKENI. This CDR3 is built from 15 residues. The junction had 7 bases not matched to a gene; V was cut back by 3 bases and J by 7 bases. About this clone: Its antigen is not known.

Sequencing used immunoSEQ multiplex PCR; TCRdb keeps in-frame clones, though not all of them. This sample yields about 49,000 clones, of which roughly 96% are seen a single time; 1.4% belongs to the top ten. The chain has TRBV18 and TRBJ1-5, with 9 bases fitting TRBD1. The sequence was collected from an adult with tuberculosis. The sequenced sample was PBMCs, obtained at tuberculosis diagnosis. Here the CDR3 reads CASSPRTGEDQPQHF. In DNA form, the CDR3 reads TGTGCCAGCTCACCCCGGACAGGGGAGGACCAGCCCCAGCATTTT.